This T cell receptor beta chain stems from a study of PD-L1 blockade in urothelial cancer. Study-wide context: The study recovered a median of around 150,000 T cells per blood sample.

The protocol was immunoSEQ multiplex PCR, while the TCRdb copy is restricted to in-frame clones and leaves out a portion. In the table there are about 30,000 clones, 79% of which are singletons. With 2 bases removed from V and 2 bases from J, the gap between germline ends came to 9 bases. There are 14 residues in the CDR3. Germline-derived CDR1 and CDR2 are SEHNR and FQNEAQ (reference sequence). Time point given: peripheral blood 6 weeks after treatment start. Patients' cancers were locally advanced or metastatic urothelial carcinomas. The source material was PBMCs, sampled around atezolizumab (anti-PD-L1) treatment. The genes are TRBV7-9 and TRBJ2-5; D ambiguous. The receptor was isolated from a man in his 70s with urothelial cancer. CDR3 coding DNA: TGTGCCAGCAGCTTAAGTTTAACTCAAGAGACCCAGTACTTC. Its protein is CASSLSLTQETQYF.